This T cell receptor (beta chain) was found in a study of cytomegalovirus exposure and HLA in healthy donors. Study-level points and caveats: Reported results showed that the classifier diagnosed cytomegalovirus status with high specificity and sensitivity. Available immune exposure information was restricted to CMV serostatus only. Some public TCRs appeared in many individuals, while most sequences were rare.

This clone was seen only a few times. Antigen specificity is unknown. PCR employed 60 Vbeta and 13 Jbeta primers. Generated by immunoSEQ multiplex PCR, the TCRdb table keeps only in-frame clones and is missing some. The data contain 210,000 or so clones, more than 60% of them seen just once; the ten biggest clones take up 0.2% to 0.25%. CDR1 LGHNA and CDR2 YNFKEQ come from the germline V gene. J lost 7 bases, V lost 4 bases, and 8 bases had no gene match. This CDR3 has 15 amino acids. Material for sequencing was PBMCs. The chain links TRBV4-2 to TRBJ2-1, with 9 bases that match TRBD2. The receptor comes from a girl aged 2-9 years in good health and CMV-seronegative. The CDR3: CASSLLGREGNEQFF. In DNA form, the CDR3 reads TGTGCCAGCAGCCTACTAGGGCGGGAGGGAAATGAGCAGTTCTTC.